The entry below gives a single T cell receptor (beta chain) sequence along with its context. Germline CDR1 and CDR2: SGHNT and YYREEE (reference sequence). The CDR3 extends over 15 amino acids. V was pared by 4 bases and J by 4 bases, with 10 bases of the junction left unmatched. This sample was included in a study of OX40 agonist ivuxolimab in advanced cancers. Profiled with immunoSEQ multiplex PCR; TCRdb holds only in-frame clones, not every one. The sample contains tens of thousands of clones, 80% to 90% of which appear only once. The sequence was collected from an adult with an advanced solid tumor such as melanoma, head and neck, liver or kidney cancer. This chain connects TRBV5-4 to TRBJ2-7; 8 bases match TRBD1. This material consisted of CD4+ or CD8+ T cells sorted from blood, taken in a trial of the OX40 agonist ivuxolimab. The CDR3 DNA follows: TGTGCCAGCAGCCAAGGACAGGGTCAGAGGTACGAGCAGTACTTC. Translation: CASSQGQGQRYEQYF.